Below, 9 T cell receptor beta chains from the same sample are listed, as sequenced in a study of T cell clonotyping in hematopoietic cell transplantation. Assay used: immunoSEQ multiplex PCR; TCRdb lists only in-frame clones, some missing. The sample consists of more than 10,000 clones, roughly 89% of them appearing once. Sequencing was performed on PBMCs, taken 100 days after allogeneic stem cell transplant. Source of these receptors: a female patient in her fifties who had an allogeneic stem cell transplant from an unrelated donor, so the T cells may come from the graft donor. Some clones in this sample may be carry-over from other donors' samples.

V usage is TRBV2 and J usage is TRBJ2-7; no clear D. With 8 bases removed from V and 0 bases from J, the gap between germline ends came to 11 bases. In germline, CDR1 is SNHLY, CDR2 FYNNEI. CDR3 length: 13 residues. CDR3: CASGNTGSYEQYV. CDR3 DNA: TGTGCCAGCGGGAACACGGGCTCCTACGAGCAGTACGTC.

This sequence joins TRBV4-1 and TRBJ1-3; no firm D call. Trimming removed 4 bases from V and 2 bases from J, with 12 bases in between. CDR1 is MGHRA, CDR2 YSYEKL, per germline. The CDR3 runs to 15 residues. The CDR3 spells CASSLLGITGNTIYF. The CDR3 DNA reads TGCGCCAGCAGCCTTTTAGGAATTACTGGAAACACCATATATTTT.

The chain couples TRBV11-2 to TRBJ1-1; TRBD1 is a possible D gene (6 bases). Germline values: CDR1 SGHAT, CDR2 FQNNGV. The CDR3 is 16 amino acids. The germline V and J ends were trimmed by 7 bases and 7 bases, with 25 bases remaining between them. CDR3 protein: CASTISSMGGEGEAFF. The CDR3 DNA follows: TGTGCCAGCACTATTAGCTCAATGGGGGGCGAAGGTGAAGCTTTCTTT. The full variable domain, completed using reference TRBV11-2 and TRBJ1-1, is EAGVAQSPRYKIIEKRQSVAFWCNPISGHATLYWYQQILGQGPKLLIQFQNNGVVDDSQLPKDRFSAERLKGVDSTLKIQPAKLEDSAVYLCASTISSMGGEGEAFFGQGTRLTVV.

The chain employs TRBV5-1 and TRBJ1-1; maybe TRBD1 (5 bases). Germline assignment: CDR1 SGHRS and CDR2 YFSETQ. This CDR3 comprises 14 residues. The V gene lost 7 bases and the J gene lost 1 base, with 14 bases spanning the gap. The CDR3 region has the DNA TGCGCCAGCGGCCCCGGACACTCGAACACTGAAGCTTTCTTT. Amino acid sequence: CASGPGHSNTEAFF.

This chain connects TRBV27 to TRBJ1-2; 11 bases match TRBD1. There are 15 residues in the CDR3. Germline V lookup: CDR1 MNHEY, CDR2 SMNVEV (reference sequence). The V segment lost 5 bases and the J segment 4 bases; nucleotides outside the gene matches: 6. The CDR3, as DNA: TGTGCCAGCAGTGCCTTAGGGACAGGGGGCTATGGCTACACCTTC. Translating it yields CASSALGTGGYGYTF.

This clone is a singleton in its sample. This chain links TRBV29-1 with TRBJ1-2; TRBD1 agrees at 9 bases. Looked up from germline, CDR1 is SQVTM and CDR2 is ANQGSEA. This CDR3 is 12 amino acids long. Trimming took 3 bases from V and 6 from J; bases not matched to a gene: 2. DNA of the CDR3: TGCAGCGTTGAGGGACAGGGCCATGGCTACACCTTC. As protein: CSVEGQGHGYTF.

The chain links TRBV5-1 to TRBJ2-2, with TRBD2 identical over 8 bases. CDR1 and CDR2 from the germline V gene are SGHRS and YFSETQ. V shed 6 bases and J 6 bases; nucleotides not matched to a gene: 7. This CDR3 has 14 amino acids. As DNA, the CDR3 is TGCGCCAGCAACCCGATAGCGGGGCCCGGGGAGCTGTTTTTT. Amino acids: CASNPIAGPGELFF. The whole variable domain, filled in from reference TRBV5-1 and TRBJ2-2, reads KAGVTQTPRYLIKTRGQQVTLSCSPISGHRSVSWYQQTPGQGLQFLFEYFSETQRNKGNFPGRFSGRQFSNSRSEMNVSTLELGDSALYLCASNPIAGPGELFFGEGSRLTVL.

This rearrangement joins TRBV2 to TRBJ1-5; D may be TRBD1 (5 bases). The CDR3 is 15 amino acids. Trimming cost V 4 bases and J 7 bases, with 17 bases left between them. Germline-derived CDR1 and CDR2 are SNHLY and FYNNEI. This CDR3 is CASSAFRERGQPQHF. The CDR3 nucleotides are TGTGCCAGCAGTGCTTTTAGGGAACGGGGGCAGCCCCAGCATTTT.

The chain recombines TRBV25-1 with TRBJ2-3; possibly TRBD1 for D (5 bases). The CDR3 has 15 residues. Per germline, CDR1 MGHDK and CDR2 SYGVNS. Trimming took off 3 bases at V and 0 bases at J, with 10 bases between the two ends. In DNA, the CDR3 is TGTGCCAGCAGTGAGTATAAGGGGAGCACAGATACGCAGTATTTT. The encoded protein is CASSEYKGSTDTQYF. The full variable domain, completed using reference TRBV25-1 and TRBJ2-3, is EADIYQTPRYLVIGTGKKITLECSQTMGHDKMYWYQQDPGMELHLIHYSYGVNSTEKGDLSSESTVSRIRTEHFPLTLESARPSHTSQYLCASSEYKGSTDTQYFGPGTRLTVL.